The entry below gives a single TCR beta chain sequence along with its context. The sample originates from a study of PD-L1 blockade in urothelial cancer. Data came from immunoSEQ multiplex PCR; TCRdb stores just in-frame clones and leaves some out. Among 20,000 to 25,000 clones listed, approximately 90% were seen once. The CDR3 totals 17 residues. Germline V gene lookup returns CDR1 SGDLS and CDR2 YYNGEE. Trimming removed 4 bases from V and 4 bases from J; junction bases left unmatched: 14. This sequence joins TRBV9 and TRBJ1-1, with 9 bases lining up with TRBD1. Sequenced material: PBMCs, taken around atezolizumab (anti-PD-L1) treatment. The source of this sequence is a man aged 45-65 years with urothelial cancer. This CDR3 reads CASSPTGTGRLGTEAFF. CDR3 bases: TGTGCCAGCAGCCCTACCGGGACAGGGCGTTTAGGCACTGAAGCTTTCTTT.